The 25 T cell receptor beta chains in this list originate from one sample, sequenced in a study of graft-versus-host responses after intestinal transplantation. Graft samples were processed, releasing intraepithelial and lamina propria lymphocytes. Sequencing used immunoSEQ multiplex PCR; TCRdb keeps in-frame clones, though not all of them. The profile shows about 63,000 clones, roughly 89% of them singletons. The specimen was ileum tissue, collected roughly 54 weeks after transplant. The receptor source for this set is a human patient who received an intestinal transplant, so some T cells may come from the graft donor.

The chain links TRBV9 to TRBJ1-4; 8 bases agree with TRBD1. Germline CDR1 is SGDLS and CDR2 is YYNGEE. Trimming at V came to 0 bases and at J to 5 bases, leaving 3 bases not matched to a gene. This CDR3 has 15 amino acids. CDR3 sequence reads: CASSVDYRGNEKLFF. The CDR3 DNA follows: TGTGCCAGCAGCGTAGATTACAGGGGGAATGAAAAACTGTTTTTT.

The chain carries TRBV25-1 and TRBJ1-5; no clear D gene. V shed 0 bases and J shed 12 bases, with 12 bases lying between them. CDR3 length: 13 amino acids. Germline CDR1 reads MGHDK; CDR2 reads SYGVNS. CDR3 sequence: CASSEYFEESQHF. In DNA form, the CDR3 reads TGTGCCAGCAGTGAATACTTCGAAGAAAGCCAGCATTTT.

This chain joins TRBV11-2 and TRBJ2-4; possibly TRBD1 for D (5 bases). The CDR3 extends over 14 amino acids. Trimming removed 3 bases at V and 3 bases at J, with 9 bases between. CDR1 and CDR2 (germline): SGHAT, FQNNGV. CDR3 coding DNA: TGTGCCAGCAGCTTGGAGACAGTCAAAAACATTCAGTACTTC. Amino acid sequence: CASSLETVKNIQYF.

The chain joins TRBV6-1 to TRBJ2-2, with 9 nucleotides matching TRBD1. The CDR3 is 15 amino acids. V was pared by 6 bases and J by 4 bases, with 6 bases of the junction left unmatched. Germline CDR1 MNHNS, CDR2 SASEGT. The CDR3 spells CASSPGTGRTGELFF. In nucleotides, the CDR3 is TGTGCCAGCAGCCCCGGGACAGGGCGCACCGGGGAGCTGTTTTTT.

The chain combines TRBV5-4 with TRBJ2-7; D remains ambiguous. The CDR3 runs to 11 residues. The V end lost 3 bases, the J end lost 7 bases, and 8 bases lay between the germline ends. CDR1 and CDR2 from the germline V gene are SGHNT and YYREEE (reference sequence). DNA of the CDR3: TGTGCCAGCAGCTATGCTGGGGAGCAGTACTTC. Translating it yields CASSYAGEQYF.

This CDR3 reads CASRPPVTRTDTQYF. The CDR3 nucleotides read TGTGCAAGTCGCCCACCGGTAACCCGCACAGATACGCAGTATTTT. V usage is TRBV12-2 and J usage is TRBJ2-3; the D call of TRBD2 is as the table states it, not checked on the DNA. TRBV12-2 is designated a pseudogene. CDR3 length equals 15 residues.

The genes are TRBV5-5 and TRBJ2-4; no definite D call. The CDR3 totals 14 residues. Germline V gives CDR1 SGHKS, CDR2 YYEKEE (reference sequence). The V end was cut by 4 bases, the J end by 0 bases, with 8 bases between. The CDR3 coding sequence is TGTGCCAGCAGCGTGGAACTAGCCAAAAACATTCAGTACTTC. It encodes CASSVELAKNIQYF.

This clone was detected once. The rearrangement joins TRBV4-1 to TRBJ1-6; D not resolved. There are 17 residues in the CDR3. Trimming removed 0 bases from V and 0 bases from J, with 9 bases in between. Germline CDR1 is MGHRA and CDR2 is YSYEKL. CDR3 residues: CASSQEGLSSYNSPLHF. CDR3 DNA: TGCGCCAGCAGCCAAGAGGGCCTCAGCTCCTATAATTCACCCCTCCACTTT.

Of note for this clone: Other nucleotide sequences in the sample specify the same CDR3. The V and J genes are TRBV5-1 and TRBJ1-1; D possibly corresponds to TRBD1 (6 bases). Between the trimmed V and J ends, which lost 1 base and 0 bases, there was a span of 7 bases. This CDR3 is 14 amino acids long. Per the germline V gene, CDR1 is SGHRS and CDR2 is YFSETQ. The CDR3 sequence: CASSLRTVNTEAFF. The CDR3 nucleotides are TGCGCCAGCAGCTTGCGGACAGTGAACACTGAAGCTTTCTTT.

The chain uses TRBV30 and TRBJ1-5; 7 nucleotides match TRBD1. Germline lookup yields CDR1 GTSNPN and CDR2 SVGIG (reference sequence). The V and J ends lost 5 bases and 4 bases, in that order; junction bases with no gene match: 17. The CDR3 is 17 amino acids. In nucleotides, the CDR3 is TGTGCCTGGGCACCCGACAGGGCTGCGAATGGAAATCAGCCCCAGCATTTT. Its protein product is CAWAPDRAANGNQPQHF. Using reference TRBV30 and TRBJ1-5 for the parts outside the CDR3, the full variable domain is SQTIHQWPATLVQPVGSPLSLECTVEGTSNPNLYWYRQAAGRGLQLLFYSVGIGQISSEVPQNLSASRPQDRQFILSSKKLLLSDSGFYLCAWAPDRAANGNQPQHFGDGTRLSIL.

The J gene is TRBJ1-6, the V gene TRBV2, with D unresolved. The CDR3 is made up of 16 amino acids. CDR1 and CDR2 from the germline V gene are SNHLY and FYNNEI. V shed 3 bases and J shed 4 bases, with 13 bases lying between them. CDR3 sequence (DNA): TGTGCCAGCAGTGACAGACTTGGGAGTTATAATTCACCCCTCCACTTT. Amino acid sequence: CASSDRLGSYNSPLHF.

CDR3 nucleotides: TGTGCCAGCAGCTTGGAAGGACTAGCGGGGGACAATGAGCAGTTCTTC. Translation: CASSLEGLAGDNEQFF. The rearrangement links TRBV11-2 to TRBJ2-1, with TRBD2 matching over 13 bases. J gave up 5 bases and V 3 bases, and 4 bases lay outside the gene matches. Per germline, CDR1 SGHAT and CDR2 FQNNGV. This CDR3 is 16 amino acids long.

This clone was detected only once. The genes are TRBV9 and TRBJ2-1; 8 bases are shared with TRBD2. CDR1 and CDR2 (germline): SGDLS, YYNGEE. The V segment lost 3 bases and the J segment 6 bases; nucleotides outside the gene matches: 8. The CDR3 sequence is 15 residues long. CDR3 protein: CASSASGGLGNEQFF. The CDR3 DNA reads TGTGCCAGCAGCGCCTCGGGGGGGCTAGGCAATGAGCAGTTCTTC.

This chain links TRBV6-1 with TRBJ2-3; D is tentatively TRBD1 or TRBD2 (5 bases each). The germline gives CDR1 MNHNS, CDR2 SASEGT. CDR3 size: 14 residues. Between the trimmed V and J ends, which lost 4 bases and 4 bases, there was a span of 12 bases. CDR3 DNA sequence: TGTGCCAGCAGTGGACAGAGGGGTCCAGATACGCAGTATTTT. Its protein product is CASSGQRGPDTQYF.

The genes are TRBV28 and TRBJ1-1; D unresolved. V shed 3 bases and J shed 6 bases, with 11 bases lying between them. The CDR3 is made up of 13 amino acids. The germline CDR1 and CDR2 sequences are MDHEN and SYDVKM. The CDR3 bases are TGTGCCAGCAGTTTCCCATCAGGCTCTGAAGCTTTCTTT. Translated, it gives CASSFPSGSEAFF.

The rearrangement links TRBV9 to TRBJ2-3; 9 positions match TRBD2. CDR3 size: 16 residues. V gave up 2 bases and J gave up 2 bases; unmatched junction bases: 6. Germline CDR1 SGDLS, CDR2 YYNGEE. As DNA, the CDR3 is TGTGCCAGCAGCGTCCACAGACTAGCGGCCACAGATACGCAGTATTTT. Translated, it gives CASSVHRLAATDTQYF. The variable domain in full, with the rest retrieved from reference TRBV9 and TRBJ2-3, is DSGVTQTPKHLITATGQRVTLRCSPRSGDLSVYWYQQSLDQGLQFLIQYYNGEERAKGNILERFSAQQFPDLHSELNLSSLELGDSALYFCASSVHRLAATDTQYFGPGTRLTVL.

Here the CDR3 DNA reads TGCGCCAGCAGCTTGGCACAGGAGGGGGGAGAACTGTTTTTT. Amino acid sequence: CASSLAQEGGELFF. The chain recombines TRBV5-1 with TRBJ1-4; D might be TRBD1 (6 bases). This CDR3 is built from 14 residues. CDR1 is SGHRS and CDR2 is YFSETQ in the germline V gene. Between the trimmed V and J ends, which lost 0 bases and 12 bases, there was a span of 15 bases.

This clone was picked up one time. The chain uses TRBV4-1 and TRBJ2-7, with a weak D call TRBD2 (5 bases). CDR3 size: 14 residues. Germline CDR1 and CDR2: MGHRA and YSYEKL. Trimming took off 0 bases at V and 9 bases at J, with 15 bases between the two ends. CDR3 sequence reads: CASSQDETSRGQYF. The CDR3 region has the DNA TGCGCCAGCAGCCAAGATGAGACCTCCCGGGGGCAGTACTTC.

This clone was counted between two and nine times. The chain combines TRBV20-1 with TRBJ1-2; the D gene is possibly TRBD1 (5 bases). There are 11 residues in the CDR3. CDR1 and CDR2 (germline): DFQATT, SNEGSKA (reference sequence). V shed 2 bases and J shed 5 bases, with 6 bases lying between them. CDR3 in DNA: TGCAGTGCTAGACAGGGTTATGGCTACACCTTC. It is translated as CSARQGYGYTF.

This chain links TRBV2 with TRBJ1-2; perhaps TRBD1 as D (6 bases). V shed 3 bases and J shed 4 bases, with 24 bases lying between them. Per germline, CDR1 SNHLY and CDR2 FYNNEI. CDR3 length equals 18 residues. The CDR3 is CASSEWVIPDRPTYGYTF. The CDR3 bases are TGTGCCAGCAGTGAGTGGGTTATTCCGGACAGACCGACCTATGGCTACACCTTC.

V usage is TRBV4-2 and J usage is TRBJ1-1, with 8 bases matching TRBD1. Germline assignment: CDR1 LGHNA and CDR2 YNFKEQ. J was trimmed by 5 bases and V by 0 bases; bases with no gene match: 11. The CDR3 has 17 amino acids. The CDR3, as DNA: TGTGCCAGCAGCCAAGATTCCTCACAGGGGGTGGGTACTGAAGCTTTCTTT. It yields the protein CASSQDSSQGVGTEAFF.

The gene calls are TRBV10-3 and TRBJ1-1; D is perhaps TRBD1 (5 bases). There are 16 residues in the CDR3. Trimming took off 0 bases at V and 1 base at J, with 12 bases between the two ends. Germline V gives CDR1 ENHRY, CDR2 SYGVKD. The CDR3 spells CAISESMSGKNTEAFF. In nucleotides, the CDR3 is TGTGCCATCAGTGAGTCGATGTCAGGGAAGAACACTGAAGCTTTCTTT.

The gene calls are TRBV15 and TRBJ2-7; no definite D call. V lost 6 bases to trimming and J lost 2 bases, with 8 bases between them. This CDR3 comprises 12 residues. Germline CDR1 reads LNHNV; CDR2 reads YYDKDF (reference sequence). The CDR3 region is CATRGPAYEQYF. In DNA form, the CDR3 reads TGTGCCACCAGAGGTCCAGCCTACGAGCAGTACTTC. The entire variable domain, with the rest obtained from reference TRBV15 and TRBJ2-7, is as follows: DAMVIQNPRYQVTQFGKPVTLSCSQTLNHNVMYWYQQKSSQAPKLLFHYYDKDFNNEADTPDNFQSRRPNTSFCFLDIRSPGLGDTAMYLCATRGPAYEQYFGPGTRLTVT.

The chain links TRBV14 to TRBJ2-3; D is ambiguous. The germline V gene has CDR1 SGHDN and CDR2 FVKESK. The CDR3 has 16 residues. The V gene lost 4 bases and the J gene lost 2 bases, with 16 bases spanning the gap. This chain's CDR3 is CASSPRVGSYTDTQYF. Written as DNA, the CDR3 is TGTGCCAGCAGCCCCCGGGTAGGCTCTTACACAGATACGCAGTATTTT.

The chain is built from TRBV4-1 and TRBJ1-1; a weak D match, TRBD1 (5 bases). The length of the CDR3 is 14 residues. CDR1 is MGHRA, CDR2 YSYEKL, per germline. The V and J ends lost 2 bases and 4 bases respectively, with 11 bases between them. This chain's CDR3 is CASSQSGRGTEAFF. Here the CDR3 DNA reads TGCGCCAGCAGCCAATCTGGGAGGGGCACTGAAGCTTTCTTT.